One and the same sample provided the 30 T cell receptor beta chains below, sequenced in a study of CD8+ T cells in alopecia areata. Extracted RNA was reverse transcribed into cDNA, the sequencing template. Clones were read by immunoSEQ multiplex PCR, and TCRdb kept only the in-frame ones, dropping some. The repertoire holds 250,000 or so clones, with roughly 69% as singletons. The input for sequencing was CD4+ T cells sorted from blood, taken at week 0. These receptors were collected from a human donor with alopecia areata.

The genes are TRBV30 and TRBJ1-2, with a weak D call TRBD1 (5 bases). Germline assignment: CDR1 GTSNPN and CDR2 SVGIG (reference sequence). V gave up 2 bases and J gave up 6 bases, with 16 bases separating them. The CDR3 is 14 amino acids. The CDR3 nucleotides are TGTGCCTGGAGTCCACCGGGACGGAGCGATGGCTACACCTTC. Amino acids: CAWSPPGRSDGYTF.

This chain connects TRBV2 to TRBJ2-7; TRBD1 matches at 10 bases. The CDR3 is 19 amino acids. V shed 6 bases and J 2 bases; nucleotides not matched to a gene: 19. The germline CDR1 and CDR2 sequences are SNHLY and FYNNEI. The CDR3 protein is CASSARDRGFRGHPYEQYF. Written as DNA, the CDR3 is TGTGCCAGCAGCGCCCGGGACAGGGGTTTTCGTGGACACCCCTACGAGCAGTACTTC.

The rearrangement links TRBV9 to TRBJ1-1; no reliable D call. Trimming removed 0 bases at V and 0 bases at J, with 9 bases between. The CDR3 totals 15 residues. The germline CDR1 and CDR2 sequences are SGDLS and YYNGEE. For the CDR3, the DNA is TGTGCCAGCAGCGTAGCCAACAGCATGAACACTGAAGCTTTCTTT. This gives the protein CASSVANSMNTEAFF.

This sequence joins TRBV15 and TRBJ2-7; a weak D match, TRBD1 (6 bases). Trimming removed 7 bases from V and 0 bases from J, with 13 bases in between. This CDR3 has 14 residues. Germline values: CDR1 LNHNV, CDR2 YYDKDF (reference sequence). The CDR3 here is CATTQQGSSYEQYF. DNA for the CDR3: TGTGCCACCACCCAACAGGGAAGCTCCTACGAGCAGTACTTC.

Here the CDR3 reads CSVHAGGDTEAFF. CDR3 DNA: TGCAGCGTCCACGCCGGGGGGGACACTGAAGCTTTCTTT. This rearrangement joins TRBV29-1 to TRBJ1-1; tentative D call: TRBD1 (5 bases). The CDR3 is 13 amino acids. V was shortened by 6 bases and J by 3 bases, with 14 bases between the two germline ends. Germline values: CDR1 SQVTM, CDR2 ANQGSEA.

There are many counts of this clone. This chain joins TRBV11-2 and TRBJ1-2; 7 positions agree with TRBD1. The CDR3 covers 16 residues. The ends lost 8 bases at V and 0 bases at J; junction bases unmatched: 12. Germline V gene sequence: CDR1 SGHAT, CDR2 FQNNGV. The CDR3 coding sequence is TGTGCCAGCCGATCCATGACAGGGAAATCTAACTATGGCTACACCTTC. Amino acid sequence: CASRSMTGKSNYGYTF.

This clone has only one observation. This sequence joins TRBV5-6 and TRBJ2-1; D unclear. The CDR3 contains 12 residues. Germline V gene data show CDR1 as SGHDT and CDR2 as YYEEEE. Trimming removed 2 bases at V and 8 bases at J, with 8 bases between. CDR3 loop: CASSFKAHEQFF. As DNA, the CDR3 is TGTGCCAGCAGCTTCAAGGCCCATGAGCAGTTCTTC.

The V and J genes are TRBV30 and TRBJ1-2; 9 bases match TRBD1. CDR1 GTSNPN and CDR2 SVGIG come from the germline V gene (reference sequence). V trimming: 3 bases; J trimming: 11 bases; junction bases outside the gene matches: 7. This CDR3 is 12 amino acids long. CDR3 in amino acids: CAWRSPDRGYTF. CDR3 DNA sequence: TGTGCCTGGAGGTCCCCAGACAGGGGGTACACCTTC.

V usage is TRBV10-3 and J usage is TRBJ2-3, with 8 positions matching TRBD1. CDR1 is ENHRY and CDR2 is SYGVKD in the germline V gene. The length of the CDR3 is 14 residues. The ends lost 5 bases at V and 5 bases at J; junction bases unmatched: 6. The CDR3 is CAISSDRDQDTQYF. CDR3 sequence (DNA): TGTGCCATCAGTTCGGACAGGGATCAAGATACGCAGTATTTT.

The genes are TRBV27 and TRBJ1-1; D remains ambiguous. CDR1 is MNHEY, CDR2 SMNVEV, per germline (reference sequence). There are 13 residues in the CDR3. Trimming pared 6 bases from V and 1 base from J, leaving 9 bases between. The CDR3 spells CASRLKRNTEAFF. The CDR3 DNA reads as TGTGCCAGCAGACTGAAGAGGAACACTGAAGCTTTCTTT.

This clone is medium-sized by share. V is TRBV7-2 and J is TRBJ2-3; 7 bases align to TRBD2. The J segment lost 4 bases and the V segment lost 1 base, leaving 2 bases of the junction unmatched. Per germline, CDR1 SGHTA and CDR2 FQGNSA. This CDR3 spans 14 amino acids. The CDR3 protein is CASSLGLAPDTQYF. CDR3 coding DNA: TGTGCCAGCAGCTTAGGACTAGCTCCAGATACGCAGTATTTT.

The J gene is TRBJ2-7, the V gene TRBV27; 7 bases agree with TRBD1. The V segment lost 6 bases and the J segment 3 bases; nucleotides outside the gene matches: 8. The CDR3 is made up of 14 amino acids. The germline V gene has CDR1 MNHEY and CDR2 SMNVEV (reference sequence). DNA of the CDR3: TGTGCCAGCAGAGGGGGCGCGGTTCTCTACGAGCAGTACTTC. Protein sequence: CASRGGAVLYEQYF.

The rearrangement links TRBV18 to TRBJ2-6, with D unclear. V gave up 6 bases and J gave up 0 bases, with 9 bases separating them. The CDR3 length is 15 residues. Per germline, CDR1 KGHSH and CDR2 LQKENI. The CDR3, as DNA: TGTGCCAGCTCCCCCCTTGTCTCTGGGGCCAACGTCCTGACTTTC. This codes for CASSPLVSGANVLTF.

CDR3 sequence reads: CASKEGSPFF. In nucleotides, the CDR3 is TGTGCCAGCAAGGAGGGCAGCCCTTTCTTT. The chain couples TRBV2 to TRBJ1-1, with D uncertain. Per germline, CDR1 SNHLY and CDR2 FYNNEI. The CDR3 runs to 10 residues. Trimming removed 7 bases at V and 12 bases at J, with 12 bases between. The complete variable domain, with remaining parts taken from reference TRBV2 and TRBJ1-1, reads EPEVTQTPSHQVTQMGQEVILRCVPISNHLYFYWYRQILGQKVEFLVSFYNNEISEKSEIFDDQFSVERPDGSNFTLKIRSTKLEDSAMYFCASKEGSPFFGQGTRLTVV.

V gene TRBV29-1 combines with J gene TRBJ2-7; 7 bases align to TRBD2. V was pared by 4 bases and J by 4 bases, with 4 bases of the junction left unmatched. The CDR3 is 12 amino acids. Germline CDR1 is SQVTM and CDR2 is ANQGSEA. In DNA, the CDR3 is TGCAGCGTTGCTCAGGGAGGGTACGAGCAGTACTTC. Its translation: CSVAQGGYEQYF.

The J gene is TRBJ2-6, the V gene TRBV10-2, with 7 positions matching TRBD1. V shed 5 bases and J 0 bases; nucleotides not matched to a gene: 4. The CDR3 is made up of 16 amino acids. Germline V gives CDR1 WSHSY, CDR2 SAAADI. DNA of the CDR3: TGCGCCAGCAGTTGGGGACAGCCCTCTGGGGCCAACGTCCTGACTTTC. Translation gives CASSWGQPSGANVLTF.

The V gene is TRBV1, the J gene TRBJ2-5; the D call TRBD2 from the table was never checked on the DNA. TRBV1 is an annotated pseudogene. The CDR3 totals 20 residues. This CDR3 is CTSSQYLRSGTSGMLKTQYF. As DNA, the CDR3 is TGCACCAGCAGCCAATACCTCCGTTCCGGGACTAGCGGGATGTTGAAGACCCAGTACTTC.

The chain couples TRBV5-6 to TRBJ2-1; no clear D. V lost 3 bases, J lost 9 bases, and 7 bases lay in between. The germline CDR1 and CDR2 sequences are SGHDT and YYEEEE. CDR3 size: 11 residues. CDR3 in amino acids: CASSSTFEQFF. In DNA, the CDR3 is TGTGCCAGCAGCTCAACGTTTGAGCAGTTCTTC.

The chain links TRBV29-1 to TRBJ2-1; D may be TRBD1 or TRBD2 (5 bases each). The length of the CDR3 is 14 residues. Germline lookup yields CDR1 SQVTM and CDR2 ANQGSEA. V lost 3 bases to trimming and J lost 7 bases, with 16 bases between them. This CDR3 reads CSVDVRERDNEQFF. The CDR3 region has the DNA TGCAGCGTTGACGTCAGGGAACGGGATAATGAGCAGTTCTTC.

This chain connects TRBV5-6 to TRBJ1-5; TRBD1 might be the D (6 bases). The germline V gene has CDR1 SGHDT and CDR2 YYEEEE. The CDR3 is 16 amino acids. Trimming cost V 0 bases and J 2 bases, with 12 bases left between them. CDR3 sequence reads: CASSLAGGPGNQPQHF. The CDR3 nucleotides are TGTGCCAGCAGCTTGGCCGGGGGGCCGGGCAATCAGCCCCAGCATTTT.

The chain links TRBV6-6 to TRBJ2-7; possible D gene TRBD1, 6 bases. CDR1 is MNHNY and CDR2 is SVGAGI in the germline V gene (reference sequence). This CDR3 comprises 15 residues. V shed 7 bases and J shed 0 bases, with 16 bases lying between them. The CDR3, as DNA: TGTGCCAGCACCCAGAACAGGGACCCCTCCTACGAGCAGTACTTC. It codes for CASTQNRDPSYEQYF.

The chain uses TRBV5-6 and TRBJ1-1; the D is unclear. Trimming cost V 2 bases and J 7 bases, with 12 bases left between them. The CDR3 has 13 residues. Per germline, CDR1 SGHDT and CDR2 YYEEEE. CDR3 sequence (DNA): TGTGCCAGCAGCTTAGGGTTTTACAGTGAAGCTTTCTTT. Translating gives CASSLGFYSEAFF. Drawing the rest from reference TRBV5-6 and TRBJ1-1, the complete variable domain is DAGVTQSPTHLIKTRGQQVTLRCSPKSGHDTVSWYQQALGQGPQFIFQYYEEEERQRGNFPDRFSGHQFPNYSSELNVNALLLGDSALYLCASSLGFYSEAFFGQGTRLTVV.

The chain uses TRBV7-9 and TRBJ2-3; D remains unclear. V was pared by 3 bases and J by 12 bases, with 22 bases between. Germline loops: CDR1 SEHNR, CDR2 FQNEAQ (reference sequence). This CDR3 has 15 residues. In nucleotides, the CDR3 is TGTGCCAGCAGCTTTGGTCCAACCATGACCTACACCCAGTATTTT. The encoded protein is CASSFGPTMTYTQYF.

CDR3 in DNA: TGCAGCGTTGGGACTAGCGGGGGTTCAGATACGCAGTATTTT. This gives the protein CSVGTSGGSDTQYF. The chain carries TRBV29-1 and TRBJ2-3; 13 nucleotides match TRBD2. Trimming cost V 4 bases and J 4 bases; bases outside gene matches: 2. CDR3 size: 14 residues. The germline V gene has CDR1 SQVTM and CDR2 ANQGSEA.

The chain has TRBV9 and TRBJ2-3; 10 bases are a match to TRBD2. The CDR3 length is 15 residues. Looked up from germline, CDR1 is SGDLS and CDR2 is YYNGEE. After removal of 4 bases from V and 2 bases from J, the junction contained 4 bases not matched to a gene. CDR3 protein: CASSNSGGHTDTQYF. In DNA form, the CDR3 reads TGTGCCAGCAGCAATAGCGGGGGGCACACAGATACGCAGTATTTT.

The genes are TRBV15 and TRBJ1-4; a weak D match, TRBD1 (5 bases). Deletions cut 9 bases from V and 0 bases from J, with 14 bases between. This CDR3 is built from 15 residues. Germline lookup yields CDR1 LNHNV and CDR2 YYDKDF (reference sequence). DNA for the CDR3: TGTGCCACTGGGGGGAGTAGAGCAACTAATGAAAAACTGTTTTTT. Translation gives CATGGSRATNEKLFF.

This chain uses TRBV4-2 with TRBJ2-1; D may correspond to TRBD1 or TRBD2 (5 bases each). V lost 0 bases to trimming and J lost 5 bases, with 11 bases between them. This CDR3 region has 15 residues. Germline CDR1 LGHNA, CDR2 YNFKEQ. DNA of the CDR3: TGTGCCAGCAGCCAAGATGGGGGTGAGGACAATGAGCAGTTCTTC. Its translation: CASSQDGGEDNEQFF.

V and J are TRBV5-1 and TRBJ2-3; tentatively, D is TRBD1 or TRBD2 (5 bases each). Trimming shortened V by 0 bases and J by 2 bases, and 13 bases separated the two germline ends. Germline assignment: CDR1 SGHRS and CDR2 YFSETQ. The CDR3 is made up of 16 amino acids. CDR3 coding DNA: TGCGCCAGCAGCTTGGTGGGGACCCAACCCACAGATACGCAGTATTTT. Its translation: CASSLVGTQPTDTQYF.

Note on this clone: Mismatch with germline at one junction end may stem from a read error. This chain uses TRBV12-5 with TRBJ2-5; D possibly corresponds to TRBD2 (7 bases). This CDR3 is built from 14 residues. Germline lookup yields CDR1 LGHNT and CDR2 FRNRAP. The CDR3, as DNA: TGTGCTAGTAGTTTCGGGGGGCTTGGAGAAACCCAGTACTTC. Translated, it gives CASSFGGLGETQYF.

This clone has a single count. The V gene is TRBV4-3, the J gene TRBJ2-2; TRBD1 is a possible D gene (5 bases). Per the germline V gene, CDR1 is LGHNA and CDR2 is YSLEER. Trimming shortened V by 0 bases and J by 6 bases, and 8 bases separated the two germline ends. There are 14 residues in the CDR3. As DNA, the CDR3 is TGCGCCAGCAGCCAAGACAGGGTGCCCGGGGAGCTGTTTTTT. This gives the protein CASSQDRVPGELFF.